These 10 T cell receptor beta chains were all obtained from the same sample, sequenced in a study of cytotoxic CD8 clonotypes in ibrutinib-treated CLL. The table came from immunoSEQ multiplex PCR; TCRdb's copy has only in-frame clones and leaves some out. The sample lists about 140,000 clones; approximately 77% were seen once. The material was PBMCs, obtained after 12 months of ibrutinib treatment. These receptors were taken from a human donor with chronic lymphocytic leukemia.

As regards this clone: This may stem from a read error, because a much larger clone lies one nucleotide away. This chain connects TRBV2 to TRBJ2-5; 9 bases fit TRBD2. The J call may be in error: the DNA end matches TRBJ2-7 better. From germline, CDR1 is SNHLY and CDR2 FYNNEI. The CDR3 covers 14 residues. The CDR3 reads CASAETSGRSEQYF. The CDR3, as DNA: TGTGCCAGCGCGGAGACTAGCGGAAGAAGCGAGCAGTACTTC.

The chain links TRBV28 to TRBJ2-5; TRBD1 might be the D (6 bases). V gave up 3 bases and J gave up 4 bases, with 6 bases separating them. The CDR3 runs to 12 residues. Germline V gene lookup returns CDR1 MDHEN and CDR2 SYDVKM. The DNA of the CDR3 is TGTGCCAGCAGTTTGACAGGAGAGACCCAGTACTTC. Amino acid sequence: CASSLTGETQYF.

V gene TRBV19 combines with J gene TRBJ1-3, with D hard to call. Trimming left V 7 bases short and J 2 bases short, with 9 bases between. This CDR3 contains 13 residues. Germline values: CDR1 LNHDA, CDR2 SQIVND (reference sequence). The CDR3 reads CASIVSAGNTIYF. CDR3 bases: TGTGCCAGTATTGTAAGCGCTGGAAACACCATATATTTT.

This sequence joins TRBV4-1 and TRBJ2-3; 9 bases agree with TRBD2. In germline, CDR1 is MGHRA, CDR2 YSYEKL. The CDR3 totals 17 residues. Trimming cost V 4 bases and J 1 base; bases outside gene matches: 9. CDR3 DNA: TGCGCCAGCAGCCGCGGTTCGGGCGGGGGGGGCACAGATACGCAGTATTTT. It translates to CASSRGSGGGGTDTQYF.

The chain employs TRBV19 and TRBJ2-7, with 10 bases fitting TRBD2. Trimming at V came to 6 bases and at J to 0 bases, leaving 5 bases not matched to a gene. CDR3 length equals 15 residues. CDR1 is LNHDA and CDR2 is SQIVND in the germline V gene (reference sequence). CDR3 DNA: TGTGCCAGTAGGAAAACTAGCGGGGACTCCTACGAGCAGTACTTC. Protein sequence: CASRKTSGDSYEQYF.

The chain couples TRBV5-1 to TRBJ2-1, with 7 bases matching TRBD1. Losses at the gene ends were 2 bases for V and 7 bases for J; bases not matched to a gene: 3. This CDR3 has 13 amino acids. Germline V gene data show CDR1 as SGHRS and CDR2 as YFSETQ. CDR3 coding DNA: TGCGCCAGCAGCTTTGACAGGGAGAATGAGCAGTTCTTC. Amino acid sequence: CASSFDRENEQFF. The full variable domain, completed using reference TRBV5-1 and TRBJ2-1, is KAGVTQTPRYLIKTRGQQVTLSCSPISGHRSVSWYQQTPGQGLQFLFEYFSETQRNKGNFPGRFSGRQFSNSRSEMNVSTLELGDSALYLCASSFDRENEQFFGPGTRLTVL.

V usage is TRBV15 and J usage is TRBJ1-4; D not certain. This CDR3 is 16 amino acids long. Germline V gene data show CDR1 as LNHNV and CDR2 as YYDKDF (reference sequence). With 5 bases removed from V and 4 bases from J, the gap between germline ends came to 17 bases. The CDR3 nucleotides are TGTGCCACCAGCCGGTCGGACCTCAGGATTAATGAAAAACTGTTTTTT. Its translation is CATSRSDLRINEKLFF.

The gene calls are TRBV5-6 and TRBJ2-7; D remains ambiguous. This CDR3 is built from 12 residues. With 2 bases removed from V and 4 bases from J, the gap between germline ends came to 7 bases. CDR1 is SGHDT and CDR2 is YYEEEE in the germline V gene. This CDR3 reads CASSLSEYEQYF. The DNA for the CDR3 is TGTGCCAGCAGCTTAAGTGAGTACGAGCAGTACTTC.

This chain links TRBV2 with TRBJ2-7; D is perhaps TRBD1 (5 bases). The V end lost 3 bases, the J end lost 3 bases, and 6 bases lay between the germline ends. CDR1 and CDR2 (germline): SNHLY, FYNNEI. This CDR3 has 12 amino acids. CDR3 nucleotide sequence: TGTGCCAGCAGTGACGACAGCTACGAGCAGTACTTC. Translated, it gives CASSDDSYEQYF.

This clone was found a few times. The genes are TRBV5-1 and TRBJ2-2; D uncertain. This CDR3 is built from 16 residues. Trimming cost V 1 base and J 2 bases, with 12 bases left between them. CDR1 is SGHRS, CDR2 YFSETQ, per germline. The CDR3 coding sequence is TGCGCCAGCAGCTTGCGCCCGACTGGTAACACCGGGGAGCTGTTTTTT. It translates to CASSLRPTGNTGELFF.